The present T cell receptor (beta chain) was sequenced within a study of blood T cell repertoires in COVID-19. Background on the study: Sites in the United States, Italy and Spain provided acute and convalescent COVID-19 samples.

As originally analysed: Reference gene primer amplification gave nucleated cell count estimates. Measured with immunoSEQ multiplex PCR; TCRdb has only the in-frame clones, and not every one. V and J calls and clone size are copied from that table; D and trimming were computed from the DNA. The sample carries approximately 110,000 clones, roughly 84% recorded once. This CDR3 is built from 13 residues. CDR1 is LNHDA and CDR2 is SQIVND in the germline V gene (reference sequence). The V gene lost 5 bases and the J gene lost 2 bases, with 7 bases spanning the gap. The clonotype originates from a woman aged 65 to 85 with acute or convalescent COVID-19. Material: peripheral blood. The V gene is TRBV19, the J gene TRBJ1-5, with a possible D match to TRBD1 (6 bases). The CDR3 DNA is TGTGCCAGTAGTTGGACAGGCAATCAGCCCCAGCATTTT. Translation: CASSWTGNQPQHF.